Sequencing of this T cell receptor (beta chain) was carried out in a study of CD8+ T cells in alopecia areata. RNA extraction and reverse transcription yielded cDNA as sequencing template. Profiling relied on immunoSEQ multiplex PCR, and the TCRdb table lists in-frame clones only, not all of them. The data show 95,000 to 120,000 clones, 55% to 70% seen once. As to this clone: Its antigen is currently unknown.

Study-level results: Patients displayed less clarity in TCR sharing than mice, a finding possibly related to HLA.

The sample consisted of NKG2D-low CD8+ T cells sorted from blood. The receptor was derived from a human donor with alopecia areata.

For the CDR3, the DNA is TGCGCCAGCAGCTTCTCCCGGACCTACGAGCAGTACTTC. Translating it yields CASSFSRTYEQYF. The chain carries TRBV5-1 and TRBJ2-7; D remains ambiguous. Germline assignment: CDR1 SGHRS and CDR2 YFSETQ. Between the trimmed V and J ends, which lost 2 bases and 2 bases, there was a span of 8 bases. The CDR3 covers 13 residues.